Presented here are 32 T cell receptor beta chains from one specimen sequenced in a study of blood T cell repertoires in COVID-19. The protocol was immunoSEQ multiplex PCR, while the TCRdb copy is restricted to in-frame clones and leaves out a portion. Of around 250,000 clones detected, roughly nine tenths appear once; the ten largest clones hold around 1.3%. The sample taken for sequencing was PBMCs or T cells enriched from blood (not recorded which). The receptors were gathered from a human donor in a cohort exposed to, infected with or recovered from COVID-19 (not recorded which). The donor label of this sample is uncertain.

This sequence joins TRBV2 and TRBJ2-5; 10 nucleotides match TRBD2. The CDR3 spans 16 residues. Germline CDR1 SNHLY, CDR2 FYNNEI. The J segment lost 5 bases and the V segment lost 8 bases, leaving 14 bases of the junction unmatched. The CDR3 loop reads CASRGERGGLRETQYF. The CDR3 coding sequence is TGTGCCAGCCGAGGCGAGCGGGGGGGCCTCAGGGAGACCCAGTACTTC.

This chain connects TRBV7-2 to TRBJ2-7; 11 bases fit TRBD2. The V and J ends lost 4 bases and 3 bases, in that order; junction bases with no gene match: 2. The CDR3 extends over 14 amino acids. Germline V gene data show CDR1 as SGHTA and CDR2 as FQGNSA. CDR3 coding DNA: TGTGCCAGCAGCTCGACTAGCGGGGACTACGAGCAGTACTTC. Its translation: CASSSTSGDYEQYF.

J is TRBJ2-3 and V is TRBV4-1, with 9 bases aligning to TRBD1. The junction had 7 bases not matched to a gene; V was cut back by 3 bases and J by 3 bases. The CDR3 totals 16 residues. Germline V gene data show CDR1 as MGHRA and CDR2 as YSYEKL. CDR3 sequence (DNA): TGCGCCAGCAGCCATAATACAGGGGGCTTTACAGATACGCAGTATTTT. It yields the protein CASSHNTGGFTDTQYF.

As DNA, the CDR3 is TGTGCCAGCAGTTCCAGCCCGGGTAGCAATCAGCCCCAGCATTTT. Translation gives CASSSSPGSNQPQHF. The rearrangement joins TRBV6-6 to TRBJ1-5; D not resolved. This CDR3 contains 15 residues. Per the germline V gene, CDR1 is MNHNY and CDR2 is SVGAGI (reference sequence). The V end lost 4 bases, the J end lost 0 bases, and 10 bases lay between the germline ends.

The chain is built from TRBV6-5 and TRBJ2-7, with TRBD1 as a possible D gene (6 bases). The CDR3 consists of 16 residues. Germline values: CDR1 MNHEY, CDR2 SVGAGI. With 4 bases removed from V and 3 bases from J, the gap between germline ends came to 19 bases. The chain's CDR3 is CASSSILRGGSYEQYF. CDR3 bases: TGTGCCAGCAGTTCCATCCTTCGAGGGGGAAGCTACGAGCAGTACTTC.

This clone was detected once. The chain joins TRBV2 to TRBJ1-5, with 9 bases lining up with TRBD1. There are 17 residues in the CDR3. J was trimmed by 0 bases and V by 7 bases; bases with no gene match: 10. The germline gives CDR1 SNHLY, CDR2 FYNNEI. CDR3 sequence: CASNLEGQGNSNQPQHF. The CDR3 DNA reads TGTGCCAGCAACTTAGAGGGACAGGGAAATAGCAATCAGCCCCAGCATTTT.

The chain combines TRBV7-7 with TRBJ2-2; 7 bases align to TRBD1. Germline V gene lookup returns CDR1 SSHAT and CDR2 FNYEAQ (reference sequence). The junction had 14 bases not matched to a gene; V was cut back by 2 bases and J by 5 bases. The length of the CDR3 is 18 residues. This CDR3 is CASSLYPPGTVGTGELFF. As DNA, the CDR3 is TGTGCCAGCAGCTTATATCCCCCCGGGACAGTAGGGACCGGGGAGCTGTTTTTT.

The chain uses TRBV3-1 (or the pseudogene TRBV3-2) and TRBJ1-2, with a possible D match to TRBD1 (6 bases). The V end was cut by 0 bases, the J end by 5 bases, with 16 bases between. Germline values: CDR1 LGHDT, CDR2 YNNKEL (reference sequence). This CDR3 is built from 16 residues. CDR3 loop: CASSQELRGSRYGYTF. Written as DNA, the CDR3 is TGTGCCAGCAGCCAAGAGCTCAGGGGTAGCCGGTATGGCTACACCTTC.

The J gene is TRBJ1-2, the V gene TRBV7-9, with D unclear. Trimming shortened V by 4 bases and J by 7 bases, and 10 bases separated the two germline ends. The CDR3 is 12 amino acids. Germline V gene data show CDR1 as SEHNR and CDR2 as FQNEAQ (reference sequence). CDR3 nucleotide sequence: TGTGCCAGCAGCTCCCAGGAAGTTGGCTACACCTTC. It is translated as CASSSQEVGYTF.

V is TRBV6-1 and J is TRBJ2-7, with D possibly TRBD1 on 5 matching bases. This CDR3 is built from 15 residues. Germline CDR1 MNHNS, CDR2 SASEGT. V was cut by 3 bases and J by 2 bases, with 14 bases left in between. CDR3 amino acids: CASSEHWVRAYEQYF. The CDR3 DNA reads as TGTGCCAGCAGTGAGCATTGGGTCAGGGCCTACGAGCAGTACTTC.

DNA for the CDR3: TGTGCCAGCAGTTACCTCCCCGACAGCCGTGGCTACACCTTC. It translates to CASSYLPDSRGYTF. J is TRBJ1-2 and V is TRBV6-2 or TRBV6-3; TRBD1 is a possible D gene (5 bases). The CDR3 is 14 residues long. Germline CDR1 reads MNHEY; CDR2 reads SVGEGT. Trimming removed 2 bases from V and 7 bases from J, with 14 bases in between.

The chain links TRBV19 to TRBJ2-5, with TRBD2 matching 13 bases. Germline V gives CDR1 LNHDA, CDR2 SQIVND (reference sequence). V lost 11 bases and J lost 2; bases outside the gene matches: 8. The CDR3 runs 15 residues. CDR3 in DNA: TGTGCCGTGGGACTAGCGGGGCTTGATCAAGAGACCCAGTACTTC. Its protein is CAVGLAGLDQETQYF.

V and J are TRBV6-2 or TRBV6-3 and TRBJ2-1; possible D gene TRBD2, 5 bases. This CDR3 has 16 amino acids. Germline V gene sequence: CDR1 MNHEY, CDR2 SVGEGT. V gave up 5 bases and J gave up 7 bases, with 21 bases separating them. CDR3 bases: TGTGCCAGCAGTCCAAACCTACTGCTAGCAAGGAATGAGCAGTTCTTC. Its protein product is CASSPNLLLARNEQFF.

The J gene is TRBJ1-4, the V gene TRBV5-1, with D maybe TRBD1 (6 bases). V was pared by 3 bases and J by 4 bases, with 16 bases between. The CDR3 sequence is 16 residues long. Germline V CDR1 and CDR2: SGHRS, YFSETQ. The CDR3 sequence: CASSSGQGPRNEKLFF. The CDR3 coding sequence is TGCGCCAGCAGCTCCGGTCAGGGGCCGCGTAATGAAAAACTGTTTTTT. The full variable domain, with the rest looked up from reference TRBV5-1 and TRBJ1-4, is KAGVTQTPRYLIKTRGQQVTLSCSPISGHRSVSWYQQTPGQGLQFLFEYFSETQRNKGNFPGRFSGRQFSNSRSEMNVSTLELGDSALYLCASSSGQGPRNEKLFFGSGTQLSVL.

This clone turned up a few times. The chain has TRBV15 and TRBJ2-1; TRBD2 matches 9 bases. V lost 4 bases, J lost 2 bases, and 3 bases stayed unmatched. The length of the CDR3 is 15 residues. Germline V gene data show CDR1 as LNHNV and CDR2 as YYDKDF (reference sequence). This chain's CDR3 is CATSKTSGTYNEQFF. The CDR3 nucleotides read TGTGCCACCAGCAAGACTAGCGGAACCTACAATGAGCAGTTCTTC.

The chain carries TRBV6-5 and TRBJ2-2, with a possible D match to TRBD2 (6 bases). The CDR3 is 16 residues long. Germline loops: CDR1 MNHEY, CDR2 SVGAGI. The V gene lost 0 bases and the J gene lost 0 bases, with 8 bases spanning the gap. This chain's CDR3 is CASSYSGLPNTGELFF. As DNA, the CDR3 is TGTGCCAGCAGTTACTCGGGACTGCCGAACACCGGGGAGCTGTTTTTT.

Concerning this clone: This sample includes further DNA sequences coding for the same CDR3. This CDR3 reads CASSVTGGTEAFF. The CDR3 coding sequence is TGTGCCAGCAGCGTAACAGGGGGCACTGAAGCTTTCTTT. This chain joins TRBV9 and TRBJ1-1, with 8 bases matching TRBD1. J was trimmed by 4 bases and V by 1 base; bases with no gene match: 0. The CDR3 consists of 13 residues. From germline, CDR1 is SGDLS and CDR2 YYNGEE.

The V call is TRBV11-2, the J call TRBJ2-5, with TRBD2 matching 8 bases. Germline V gene sequence: CDR1 SGHAT, CDR2 FQNNGV. The CDR3 consists of 16 residues. Trimming removed 2 bases from V and 2 bases from J; junction bases left unmatched: 7. CDR3 DNA sequence: TGTGCCAGCAGCTTATCGGGGGGGGTAGGTCAAGAGACCCAGTACTTC. It specifies CASSLSGGVGQETQYF.

The chain has TRBV2 and TRBJ2-3; no firm D call. V was pared by 4 bases and J by 3 bases, with 5 bases between. CDR1 SNHLY and CDR2 FYNNEI come from the germline V gene. The CDR3 length is 12 residues. The CDR3 spells CASSAQTDTQYF. The CDR3 DNA is TGTGCCAGCAGTGCCCAGACAGATACGCAGTATTTT. The full variable domain, in which reference TRBV2 and TRBJ2-3 provide the parts outside the CDR3, is EPEVTQTPSHQVTQMGQEVILRCVPISNHLYFYWYRQILGQKVEFLVSFYNNEISEKSEIFDDQFSVERPDGSNFTLKIRSTKLEDSAMYFCASSAQTDTQYFGPGTRLTVL.

This clone showed up just once. The rearrangement links TRBV28 to TRBJ1-1; 9 bases agree with TRBD1. The CDR3 has 14 residues. Germline V gene sequence: CDR1 MDHEN, CDR2 SYDVKM. With 1 base clipped from V and 6 bases from J, the junction kept 3 bases outside the gene matches. The DNA for the CDR3 is TGTGCCAGCAGTTTATACAGGGGGCCGGCTGAAGCTTTCTTT. This translates into CASSLYRGPAEAFF.

This clone was picked up one time. The rearrangement uses TRBV30 and TRBJ2-3; D not certain. Trimming stripped 2 bases from V and 6 bases from J, with 9 bases between. The germline gives CDR1 GTSNPN, CDR2 SVGIG (reference sequence). The CDR3 runs to 12 residues. The CDR3 bases are TGTGCCTGGAGTCCTCTGCGGGATACGCAGTATTTT. It encodes CAWSPLRDTQYF.

V usage is TRBV14 and J usage is TRBJ2-7; D not resolved. Germline-derived CDR1 and CDR2 are SGHDN and FVKESK. Between the trimmed V and J ends, which lost 4 bases and 2 bases, there was a span of 9 bases. CDR3 length equals 13 residues. This chain's CDR3 is CASSRAVTYEQYF. The CDR3 nucleotides read TGTGCCAGCAGCCGAGCCGTGACCTACGAGCAGTACTTC.

This clone was recorded once. The chain couples TRBV19 to TRBJ2-3; 8 bases match TRBD1. Per germline, CDR1 LNHDA and CDR2 SQIVND (reference sequence). V trimming: 9 bases; J trimming: 6 bases; junction bases outside the gene matches: 11. This CDR3 has 14 residues. CDR3 nucleotides: TGTGCCAGCACCCACCGGACAGGGCTGGATACGCAGTATTTT. This codes for CASTHRTGLDTQYF.

Concerning this clone itself: Additional DNA sequences in this sample encode the identical CDR3. The J gene is TRBJ2-5, the V gene TRBV28; D unresolved. Trimming stripped 3 bases from V and 1 base from J, with 6 bases between. The CDR3 contains 13 residues. From germline, CDR1 is MDHEN and CDR2 SYDVKM. CDR3 residues: CASSLPGQETQYF. CDR3 DNA sequence: TGTGCCAGCAGTTTGCCAGGCCAAGAGACCCAGTACTTC.

The genes are TRBV19 and TRBJ1-1; no clear D. The V end lost 3 bases, the J end lost 0 bases, and 8 bases lay between the germline ends. CDR3 length: 14 residues. Germline CDR1 reads LNHDA; CDR2 reads SQIVND (reference sequence). CDR3 DNA sequence: TGTGCCAGTAGTATTTCTGCGTTGAACACTGAAGCTTTCTTT. It yields the protein CASSISALNTEAFF.

The chain joins TRBV4-3 to TRBJ1-2; a weak D match, TRBD1 (5 bases). The length of the CDR3 is 15 residues. The V gene's germline CDR1 is LGHNA and CDR2 YSLEER. V gave up 1 base and J gave up 4 bases, with 13 bases separating them. DNA of the CDR3: TGCGCCAGCAGCCAAGGGCGGGGGATGGCCTATGGCTACACCTTC. This codes for CASSQGRGMAYGYTF.

The chain links TRBV19 to TRBJ1-5; 7 positions match TRBD1. Trimming at V came to 4 bases and at J to 2 bases, leaving 5 bases not matched to a gene. This CDR3 region has 15 residues. Germline loops: CDR1 LNHDA, CDR2 SQIVND (reference sequence). In DNA form, the CDR3 reads TGTGCCAGTAGTAGATCGACAGGGCGCAATCAGCCCCAGCATTTT. Amino acid sequence: CASSRSTGRNQPQHF.

This chain uses TRBV3-1 (or the pseudogene TRBV3-2) with TRBJ1-2, with 9 bases identical to TRBD1. CDR1 LGHDT and CDR2 YNNKEL come from the germline V gene (reference sequence). V lost 5 bases and J lost 4; bases outside the gene matches: 11. The length of the CDR3 is 16 residues. The CDR3: CASSRGTGGGIYGYTF. CDR3 DNA sequence: TGTGCCAGCAGCAGAGGAACAGGGGGCGGAATCTATGGCTACACCTTC.

The chain links TRBV12-3 or TRBV12-4 to TRBJ1-2; maybe TRBD1 (6 bases). V shed 6 bases and J shed 5 bases, with 13 bases lying between them. The CDR3 extends over 13 amino acids. The CDR3 DNA reads as TGTGCCAGCAGCAGGCAGGGGACATATGGCTACACCTTC. It codes for CASSRQGTYGYTF.

The rearrangement joins TRBV7-9 to TRBJ1-1; a weak D match, TRBD1 (6 bases). The CDR3 totals 13 residues. The germline CDR1 and CDR2 sequences are SEHNR and FQNEAQ (reference sequence). Trimming removed 7 bases from V and 4 bases from J, with 13 bases in between. Here the CDR3 reads CASTIQGPTEAFF. The DNA of the CDR3 is TGTGCCAGCACCATACAGGGACCCACTGAAGCTTTCTTT.

The chain recombines TRBV5-4 with TRBJ2-5, with D possibly matching TRBD1 (6 bases). The germline V and J ends were trimmed by 4 bases and 5 bases, with 12 bases remaining between them. The CDR3 loop spans 13 amino acids. CDR1 is SGHNT and CDR2 is YYREEE in the germline V gene (reference sequence). This chain's CDR3 is CASSDRQVETQYF. In DNA form, the CDR3 reads TGTGCCAGCAGCGATAGACAGGTGGAGACCCAGTACTTC.

The chain links TRBV5-6 to TRBJ1-3; possibly TRBD1 for D (6 bases). CDR1 SGHDT and CDR2 YYEEEE come from the germline V gene. The CDR3 runs to 15 residues. V dropped 4 bases and J dropped 0 bases, with 11 bases sitting between them. CDR3 bases: TGTGCCAGCAGCGCAGACAGGAGCTCTGGAAACACCATATATTTT. Protein sequence: CASSADRSSGNTIYF.